The present entry profiles one TCR beta chain with its context. Its specificity is not known. Together with a sample-barcoded 5' primer, a J-beta primer mix was included in a second PCR lasting roughly 7 to 11 cycles. Each cDNA molecule was tagged by a template-switch adaptor that had 12 random nucleotides. The study obtained at least 2.5 million CDR3-containing paired-end reads from every sample. TCRdb processed the 5' RACE reads anew with MiXCR; each CDR3 protein has one entry. The sample has around 500,000 distinct CDR3 sequences; 40% to 50% are singletons. This entry is derived from a study of blood T cells in healthy people across ages. Study conclusions and caveats: Versus aged donors, long-lived donors had higher diversity and more naive CD4+ cells.

Every participating donor contributed 7.5 to 10 milliliters of peripheral blood through a draw. Germline loops: CDR1 KGHSH, CDR2 LQKENI. This CDR3 comprises 14 residues. Germline trimming cut 3 bases from V and 7 bases from J; bases unmatched to any gene: 4. Sequenced: blood. The chain combines TRBV18 with TRBJ2-2; TRBD2 matches 8 bases. This clonotype originated in a man aged 80 or over in good health. DNA for the CDR3: TGTGCCAGCTCACCGACTAGCGAGGGCGGGGAGCTGTTTTTT. Its translation is CASSPTSEGGELFF.